This is a list of T cell receptor beta chains from one sample in a study of graft-versus-host responses after intestinal transplantation. Here immunoSEQ multiplex PCR was the method, and the copy in TCRdb shows in-frame clones only, minus some. The table includes some 77,000 clones, about nine tenths detected once. The sequencing used PBMCs, collected 98 days after intestinal transplantation. The receptors here all came from a human patient who received an intestinal transplant, so some T cells may come from the graft donor. Each CDR3 is given with its conserved first and last residue. D genes are given only for firm matches. The size entry is marked missing in some rows and otherwise reads once, few, many or a size class.

J | D | V | size | DNA | CDR3
TRBJ1-1 | NA | TRBV2 | NA | TGTGCCAGCAGTAAGGAGCGGAGGCCTGAAGCTTTCTTT | CASSKERRPEAFF
TRBJ2-1 | NA | TRBV4-1 | NA | TGCGCCAGCAGCCCTCGGGGTCCCTACAATGAGCAGTTCTTC | CASSPRGPYNEQFF
TRBJ1-2 | TRBD1 | TRBV6-1 | NA | TGTGCCAGCAGTTTCCTATTGGGACAGAACTATGGCTACACCTTC | CASSFLLGQNYGYTF
TRBJ2-7 | TRBD1 | TRBV27 | NA | TGTGCCAGCACCTTGAGTGCGTATGGGACAGGGGGCTACGAGCAGTACTTC | CASTLSAYGTGGYEQYF
TRBJ2-5 | TRBD2 | TRBV19 | NA | TGTGCCAGTAGAGGACTAGCGGTCGAGACCCAGTACTTC | CASRGLAVETQYF
TRBJ1-1 | NA | TRBV6-1 | NA | TGTGCCAGCAGTGCGAGGTTTTCAGCTTTCTTT | CASSARFSAFF
TRBJ2-7 | NA | TRBV2 | once | TGTGCCAGCAGCGCGTTCCCGGGCCCTTACGAGCAGTACTTC | CASSAFPGPYEQYF
TRBJ1-2 | NA | TRBV12-5 | once | TGTGCTAGTGGTAACAAGACCGGGGAAATAGGCTATGGCTACACCTTC | CASGNKTGEIGYGYTF
TRBJ2-7 | NA | TRBV4-1 | NA | TGCGCCAGCAGCCAACGGGACGGTTACGAGCAGTACTTC | CASSQRDGYEQYF
TRBJ1-3 | NA | TRBV6-6 | NA | TGTGCCAGCAGTTACTCGGAGGGCTCGGGAAACACCATATATTTT | CASSYSEGSGNTIYF
TRBJ2-1 | NA | TRBV28 | NA | TGTGCCAGCGCCCCTCTCTACACCTTACGGAATGAGCAGTTCTTC | CASAPLYTLRNEQFF
TRBJ1-1 | TRBD1 | TRBV5-1 | NA | TGCGCCAGCAGCCCCGGACAGGGGAGCACTGAAGCTTTCTTT | CASSPGQGSTEAFF
TRBJ1-4 | NA | TRBV7-6 | NA | TGTGCCAGCAGCTCGACCCCAGGACAAGCTAATGAAAAACTGTTTTTT | CASSSTPGQANEKLFF
TRBJ2-5 | NA | TRBV10-1 | NA | TGCGCCACCAGTCCAGGGGTTTTCGAGACCCAGTACTTC | CATSPGVFETQYF
TRBJ2-5 | NA | TRBV11-1 | NA | TGTGCCAGCAGCCGGACCGGGACTGCCCAAGAGACCCAGTACTTC | CASSRTGTAQETQYF
TRBJ1-4 | NA | TRBV27 | NA | TGTGCCAGCAGTTATTCCCCTCAGGCTAATGAAAAACTGTTTTTT | CASSYSPQANEKLFF
TRBJ2-1 | NA | TRBV6-5 | NA | TGTGCCAGCAGCGGACCCCCTGAGGATGAGCAGTTCTTC | CASSGPPEDEQFF
TRBJ2-1 | TRBD2 | TRBV7-4 | NA | TGTGCCAGCAGCTTAGTTCTCGGCGGGAGCCGGAGCTCCTACAATGAGCAGTTCTTC | CASSLVLGGSRSSYNEQFF
TRBJ2-4 | NA | TRBV2 | NA | TGTGCCAGCAGTGAATTCCGGCTTCACAAAGCCAAAAACATTCAGTACTTC | CASSEFRLHKAKNIQYF
TRBJ2-7 | TRBD2 | TRBV27 | NA | TGTGCCAGCAGTTTGGGACTAGCGGGAGAACCCTACGAGCAGTACTTC | CASSLGLAGEPYEQYF
TRBJ1-5 | TRBD1 | TRBV14 | NA | TGTGCCAGCAGCCAAGACCGGGACAGGGTATATAGCAATCAGCCCCAGCATTTT | CASSQDRDRVYSNQPQHF
TRBJ1-4 | NA | TRBV2 | NA | TGTGCCAGCAGTGTAGACAGGAGAGATGAAAAACTGTTTTTT | CASSVDRRDEKLFF
TRBJ1-5 | NA | TRBV29-1 | few | TGCAGCGTTGGATCCGCAACCAATCAGCCCCAGCATTTT | CSVGSATNQPQHF
TRBJ1-2 | NA | TRBV2 | NA | TGTGCCAGTTCGACAGAGGCTGAAAACTATGGCTACACCTTC | CASSTEAENYGYTF
TRBJ2-5 | NA | TRBV5-6 | NA | TGTGCCAGCAGCTTATGGGGGCTCCTCGAGACCCAGTACTTC | CASSLWGLLETQYF
TRBJ2-3 | NA | TRBV9 | NA | TGTGCCAGCAGCCCGGAGGTCCCAGATACGCAGTATTTT | CASSPEVPDTQYF
TRBJ1-4 | NA | TRBV25-1 | NA | TGTGCCAGCTCAATCAGTGAAAAACTGTTTTTT | CASSISEKLFF
TRBJ2-7 | NA | TRBV5-1 | NA | TGCGCCAGCAGCTTGGGAGGGGTCCAGAACGAGCAGTACTTC | CASSLGGVQNEQYF
TRBJ2-7 | NA | TRBV4-1 | NA | TGCGCCAGCAGCCAATTTAAGAGACAGAAAAACTACGAGCAGTACTTC | CASSQFKRQKNYEQYF
TRBJ1-6 | NA | TRBV5-1 | NA | TGCGCCAGCAGCTTGGGTGCTCTAAGGTATAATTCACCCCTCCACTTT | CASSLGALRYNSPLHF
TRBJ1-1 | NA | TRBV27 | NA | TGTGCCAGCAGTCCGGGACTCGCGGGGGGTGAAGCTTTCTTT | CASSPGLAGGEAFF
TRBJ2-2 | TRBD2 | TRBV9 | NA | TGTGCCAGCAGCCCCCTGACTAGCGGGAAAACCGGGGAGCTGTTTTTT | CASSPLTSGKTGELFF
TRBJ1-3 | NA | TRBV30 | NA | TGTGCCTGGAGTTTTTCTGGAAACACCATATATTTT | CAWSFSGNTIYF
TRBJ2-7 | TRBD1 | TRBV28 | NA | TGTGCCAGCAGTTTGACAGGGGCTAGCTACGAGCAGTACTTC | CASSLTGASYEQYF
TRBJ2-7 | TRBD2 | TRBV29-1 | NA | TGCAGCGTTTTAGAGCGGGGACTAGCGGGAGTCTACGAGCAGTACTTC | CSVLERGLAGVYEQYF
TRBJ1-2 | TRBD1 | TRBV6-6 | NA | TGTGCCAGCACCCTTACAGGGGGCGGTGGCTACACCTTC | CASTLTGGGGYTF
TRBJ2-2 | TRBD2 | TRBV19 | NA | TGTGCCAGTAGTAGGGGACTAGCGGGAGCTAACACCGGGGAGCTGTTTTTT | CASSRGLAGANTGELFF
TRBJ2-7 | NA | TRBV28 | once | TGTGCCAGCAGTTCACCTCTAAGCGGGCCTGACTACGAGCAGTACTTC | CASSSPLSGPDYEQYF
TRBJ2-3 | TRBD2 | TRBV2 | once | TGTGCCAGCAGCCGACTAGCGGGGTCCACAGATACGCAGTATTTT | CASSRLAGSTDTQYF
TRBJ2-7 | NA | TRBV27 | NA | TGTGCCAGCAGTTTAATAGGCGGGGCGGTCTACGAGCAGTACTTC | CASSLIGGAVYEQYF
TRBJ2-2 | TRBD1 | TRBV6-4 | NA | TGTGCCAGCAGTCCCCTTTTTCGACAGGGGGCGGGTACCCGGGAGCTGTTTTTT | CASSPLFRQGAGTRELFF
TRBJ2-5 | TRBD2 | TRBV28 | NA | TGTGCCAGCCGACTAGCGGGAGTTTTGGAGACCCAGTACTTC | CASRLAGVLETQYF
TRBJ2-7 | NA | TRBV19 | NA | TGTGCCAGTAGTATGGCCAGCTCCTACGAGCAGTACTTC | CASSMASSYEQYF
TRBJ2-7 | NA | TRBV10-3 | NA | TGTGCCACCTCTTCAGGAGGGGGAGACTACGAGCAGTACTTC | CATSSGGGDYEQYF
TRBJ1-1 | NA | TRBV2 | NA | TGTGCCAGCAGTTTCACAGCGGGCACTGAAGCTTTCTTT | CASSFTAGTEAFF
TRBJ2-5 | NA | TRBV7-2 | NA | TGTGCCAGCAGCCCTTCCTGGGGGCTGCAAGAGACCCAGTACTTC | CASSPSWGLQETQYF
TRBJ2-1 | NA | TRBV7-9 | NA | TGTGCCAGCAGGGGGGGCCTCTCCTACAATGAGCAGTTCTTC | CASRGGLSYNEQFF
TRBJ1-3 | NA | TRBV5-1 | NA | TGCGCCAGCAGCTTGGCGAGGGGCTTCGGAAACACCATATATTTT | CASSLARGFGNTIYF
TRBJ1-4 | NA | TRBV28 | once | TGTGCCAGCAGTTTAACCCTGGACCGACCAAATGAAAAACTGTTTTTT | CASSLTLDRPNEKLFF
TRBJ2-1 | NA | TRBV7-3 | NA | TGTGCCAGCAGCTTAATTACCAGGGGACGGAGTAATGAGCAGTTCTTC | CASSLITRGRSNEQFF
TRBJ1-5 | NA | TRBV5-6 | NA | TGTGCCAGCAGCTTGGGAGGTGGCAGGGACAATCAGCCCCAGCATTTT | CASSLGGGRDNQPQHF
TRBJ1-1 | NA | TRBV6-5 | NA | TGTGCCAGCAGTTACGGTGGCACTGAAGCTTTCTTT | CASSYGGTEAFF
TRBJ1-2 | TRBD1 | TRBV11-2 | NA | TGTGCCAGCAGCTCCTGGGAAGGGGACAGGGTAAATGGCTACACCTTC | CASSSWEGDRVNGYTF